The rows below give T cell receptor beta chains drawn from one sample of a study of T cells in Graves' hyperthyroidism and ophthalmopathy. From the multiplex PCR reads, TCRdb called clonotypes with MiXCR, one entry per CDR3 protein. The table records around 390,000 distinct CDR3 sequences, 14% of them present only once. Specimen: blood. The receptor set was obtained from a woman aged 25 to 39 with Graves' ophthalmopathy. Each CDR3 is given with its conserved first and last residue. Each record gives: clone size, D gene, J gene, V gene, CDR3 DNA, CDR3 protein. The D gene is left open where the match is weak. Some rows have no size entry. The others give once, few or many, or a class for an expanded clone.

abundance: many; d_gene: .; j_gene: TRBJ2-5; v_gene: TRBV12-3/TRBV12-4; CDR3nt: TGTGCCAGCACTCCCGGGCGTCACTTCCAAGAGACCCAGTACTTC; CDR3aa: CASTPGRHFQETQYF
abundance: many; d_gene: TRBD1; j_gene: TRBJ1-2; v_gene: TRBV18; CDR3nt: TGTGCCAGCTCAAGTTCTGACGGGACAGTTAACTATGGCTACACCTTC; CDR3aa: CASSSSDGTVNYGYTF
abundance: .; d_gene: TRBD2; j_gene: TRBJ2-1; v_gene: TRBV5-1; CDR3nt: TGCGCCAGCAGCCAGGGACTAGCGGTAAACAATGAGCAGTTCTTC; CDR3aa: CASSQGLAVNNEQFF
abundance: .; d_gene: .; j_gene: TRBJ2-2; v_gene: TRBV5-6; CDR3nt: TGTGCCAGCAGCTTTGAGATGAACACCGGGGAGCTGTTTTTT; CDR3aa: CASSFEMNTGELFF
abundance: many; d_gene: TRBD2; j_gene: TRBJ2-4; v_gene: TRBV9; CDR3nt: TGTGCCAGCAGCGACAGAGGACTAGCGGGGTCGAATAGATTCCTAGCCAAAAACATTCAGTACTTC; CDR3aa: CASSDRGLAGSNRFLAKNIQYF
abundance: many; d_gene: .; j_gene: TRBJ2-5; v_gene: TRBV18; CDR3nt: TGTGCCAGCTCACCACCTGGGACTTCCCATTACCAAGAGACCCAGTACTTC; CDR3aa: CASSPPGTSHYQETQYF
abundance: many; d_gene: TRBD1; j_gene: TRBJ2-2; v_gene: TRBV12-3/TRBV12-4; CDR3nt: TGTGCCAGCAGTTTATGGACAGGGGGCGATAACACCGGGGAGCTGTTTTTT; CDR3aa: CASSLWTGGDNTGELFF
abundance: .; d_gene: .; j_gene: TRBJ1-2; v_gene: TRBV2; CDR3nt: TGTGCCAGCATCGGGGTTTTTTCAGGTGGCTACACCTTC; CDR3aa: CASIGVFSGGYTF
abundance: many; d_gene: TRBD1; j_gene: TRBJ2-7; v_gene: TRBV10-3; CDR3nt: TGTGCCATCAGTGAAAGGGACAGCTCCTACGAGCAGTACTTC; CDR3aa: CAISERDSSYEQYF
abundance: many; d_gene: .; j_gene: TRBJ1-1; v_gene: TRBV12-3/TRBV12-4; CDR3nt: TGTGCCAGCAGTCAAGGGGAGGGGGACACTGAAGCTTTCTTT; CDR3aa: CASSQGEGDTEAFF
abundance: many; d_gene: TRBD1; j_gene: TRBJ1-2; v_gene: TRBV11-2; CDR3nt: TGTGCCAGCAGCTTGGAGACAGGGGGCAACTATGGCTACACCTTC; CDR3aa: CASSLETGGNYGYTF
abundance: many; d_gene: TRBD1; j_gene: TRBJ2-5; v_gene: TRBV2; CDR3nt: TGTGCCAGCGCCTGGGACAGGGGGCGTGAGGAGACCCAGTACTTC; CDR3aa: CASAWDRGREETQYF
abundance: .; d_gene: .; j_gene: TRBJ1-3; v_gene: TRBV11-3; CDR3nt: TGTGCCAGCAGCTTAGAGGACTCTGGAAACACCATATATTTT; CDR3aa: CASSLEDSGNTIYF
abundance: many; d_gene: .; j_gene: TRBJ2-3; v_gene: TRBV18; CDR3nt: TGTGCCAGCTCACCAGGACAGGGAGGGACCTCGGATACGCAGTATTTT; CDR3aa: CASSPGQGGTSDTQYF
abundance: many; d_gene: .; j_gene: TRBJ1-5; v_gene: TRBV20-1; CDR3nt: TGCAGTGCTATTAGGACAGAGGGACAGCCCCAGCATTTT; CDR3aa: CSAIRTEGQPQHF
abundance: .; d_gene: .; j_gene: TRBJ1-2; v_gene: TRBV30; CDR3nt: TGTGCCTGGAGTGTACTTGGGAAGCACTACACCTTC; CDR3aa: CAWSVLGKHYTF
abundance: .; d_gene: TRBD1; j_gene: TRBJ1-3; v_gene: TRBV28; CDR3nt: TGTGCCAGCAGTTTCCCGGGACAGGGGGCTGGAAACACCATATATTTT; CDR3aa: CASSFPGQGAGNTIYF
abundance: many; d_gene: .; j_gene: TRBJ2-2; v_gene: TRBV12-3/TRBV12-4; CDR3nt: TGTGCCAGCAGTTTACAGGGTAAAACCGGGGAGCTGTTTTTT; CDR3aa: CASSLQGKTGELFF
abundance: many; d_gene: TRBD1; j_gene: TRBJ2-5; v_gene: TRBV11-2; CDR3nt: TGTGCCAGCAGCTCAACCGGGACAGGGGAAGAGACCCAGTACTTC; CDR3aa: CASSSTGTGEETQYF
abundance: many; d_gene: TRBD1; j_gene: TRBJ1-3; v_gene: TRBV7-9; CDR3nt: TGTGCCAGCAGCCTGGGGACAGTAGGAAACACCATATATTTT; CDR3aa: CASSLGTVGNTIYF
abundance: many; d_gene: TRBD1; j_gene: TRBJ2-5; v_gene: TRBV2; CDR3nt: TGTGCCAGCAGGGCAACAGGGGGCATACGTGAGACCCAGTACTTC; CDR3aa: CASRATGGIRETQYF
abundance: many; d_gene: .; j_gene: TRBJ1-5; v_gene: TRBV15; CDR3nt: TGTGCCACCAGCAGAGATAGGGGGGATTTCACGATTCGGCCCCAGCATTTT; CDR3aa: CATSRDRGDFTIRPQHF
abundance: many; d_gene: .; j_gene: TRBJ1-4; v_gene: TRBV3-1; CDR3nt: TGTGCCAGCAGCCAAGCGGTTAACCGAAATGAAAAACTGTTTTTT; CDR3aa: CASSQAVNRNEKLFF
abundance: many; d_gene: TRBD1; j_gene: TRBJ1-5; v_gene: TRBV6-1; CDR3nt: TGTGCCAGCAGGGTAGACAGGGCCGGTGTAAGTCAGCCCCAGCATTTT; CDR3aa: CASRVDRAGVSQPQHF
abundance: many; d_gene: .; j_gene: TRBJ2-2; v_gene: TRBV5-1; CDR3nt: TGCGCCAGCAGCTTTCCGGGGGCGAGGTCCGGGGAGCTGTTTTTT; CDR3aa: CASSFPGARSGELFF
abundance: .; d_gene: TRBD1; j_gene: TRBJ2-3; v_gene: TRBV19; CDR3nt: TGTGCCAGTATTGGGACAGGGGGCGCAGATACGCAGTATTTT; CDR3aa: CASIGTGGADTQYF